The TCR beta chain described here comes from a study of TIL therapy for anti-PD-1-resistant metastatic lung cancer. This was the immunoSEQ v3 assay. Some clones are missing from TCRdb's copy, which holds only in-frame ones; the method was immunoSEQ multiplex PCR. This sample has about 50,000 clones, with approximately 83% found just once. V was trimmed by 5 bases and J by 5 bases, leaving 7 bases between them. Germline CDR1 reads SEHNR; CDR2 reads FQNEAQ (reference sequence). This CDR3 spans 12 amino acids. Time point described: pre-treatment sample, taken before nivolumab and TIL therapy. The sample consisted of blood, taken at baseline. The chain has TRBV7-9 and TRBJ2-1; no reliable D call. The sequence came from a person aged 25 to 80 with non-small cell lung cancer. Here the CDR3 reads CASSVGHNEQFF. In DNA, the CDR3 is TGTGCCAGCAGCGTGGGTCACAATGAGCAGTTCTTC.